This T cell receptor beta chain was documented in a study of cytomegalovirus exposure and HLA in healthy donors. As for this clone: Its antigen remains unknown.

The donors were members of the roughly 130-subject validation cohort (separate from the approximately 730-subject first cohort). Assay: immunoSEQ multiplex PCR; the TCRdb copy retains only in-frame clones and omits some. The repertoire holds roughly 120,000 clones, roughly 90% seen once, with approximately 2.3% in the top ten. The study's findings and limits: Within the approximately 110 validation repertoires, first-cohort TCR clusters tended to co-occur, according to a later analysis.

The CDR3 spans 14 residues. The ends were cut back, 8 bases at V and 1 base at J, with 14 bases in the middle. Germline values: CDR1 ENHRY, CDR2 SYGVKD. The TCR was taken from a young woman in good health and CMV-seronegative. The rearrangement uses TRBV10-3 and TRBJ1-1; perhaps TRBD1 as D (5 bases). The sample was PBMCs. The CDR3 spells CAIGNLGPNTEAFF. CDR3 sequence (DNA): TGTGCCATCGGAAATCTGGGGCCGAACACTGAAGCTTTCTTT.